A selection of T cell receptor beta chains follows, all from one sample in a study of beta chain features in type 1 diabetes. Clones were read by immunoSEQ multiplex PCR, and TCRdb kept only the in-frame ones, dropping some. The sample has hundreds of thousands of clones, less than 20% seen once. The sequenced sample consisted of naive CD4+ T cells from blood. These receptors originate from a man between 18 and 29 years old in good health. The CDR3 runs from the conserved cysteine through the conserved F or W. The order of the fields is V gene, D gene, clone size, J gene, CDR3 protein, CDR3 DNA. D genes are given only for firm matches. Not all rows give a size; the values are once, few, many and, for expanded clones, a class.

V: TRBV5-1
D: -
size: -
J: TRBJ1-1
CDR3: CASSPQPSNTEAFF
DNA: TGCGCCAGCAGCCCACAGCCCTCGAACACTGAAGCTTTCTTT

V: TRBV28
D: -
size: few
J: TRBJ2-7
CDR3: CASTALGEQYF
DNA: TGTGCCAGCACTGCGTTGGGGGAGCAGTACTTC

V: TRBV30
D: -
size: -
J: TRBJ1-4
CDR3: CAWSVIRTLGGKLFF
DNA: TGTGCCTGGAGTGTAATCAGGACACTGGGGGGAAAACTGTTTTTT

V: TRBV7-2
D: TRBD1
size: -
J: TRBJ2-7
CDR3: CASSRTGLGSYEQYF
DNA: TGTGCCAGCAGCAGGACAGGCCTAGGGTCCTACGAGCAGTACTTC

V: TRBV27
D: -
size: -
J: TRBJ2-7
CDR3: CASSPYTLAQHPYEQYF
DNA: TGTGCCAGCAGTCCATACACTCTAGCACAGCACCCCTACGAGCAGTACTTC

V: TRBV15
D: -
size: few
J: TRBJ2-3
CDR3: CATSGDRADTQYF
DNA: TGTGCCACCAGCGGAGATCGAGCGGATACGCAGTATTTT

V: TRBV29-1
D: -
size: -
J: TRBJ2-7
CDR3: CSVRASRYEQYF
DNA: TGCAGCGTCCGGGCCTCGAGATACGAGCAGTACTTC

V: TRBV7-2
D: -
size: few
J: TRBJ1-2
CDR3: CASSLYGSNYGYTF
DNA: TGTGCCAGCAGCTTATACGGCAGCAACTATGGCTACACCTTC

V: TRBV9
D: -
size: few
J: TRBJ2-2
CDR3: CASSPSQGTGTGELFF
DNA: TGTGCCAGCAGCCCGAGTCAGGGGACCGGGACCGGGGAGCTGTTTTTT

V: TRBV10-3
D: TRBD1
size: -
J: TRBJ1-2
CDR3: CAISADRVYGYTF
DNA: TGTGCCATCAGTGCTGACAGGGTGTATGGCTACACCTTC

V: TRBV19
D: -
size: -
J: TRBJ1-1
CDR3: CASSMGQGVTEAFF
DNA: TGTGCCAGTAGTATGGGGCAGGGTGTCACTGAAGCTTTCTTT

V: TRBV13
D: -
size: -
J: TRBJ1-2
CDR3: CASSSGSPRYGYTF
DNA: TGTGCCAGCAGCTCCGGATCCCCTCGCTATGGCTACACCTTC

V: TRBV5-5
D: TRBD2
size: -
J: TRBJ2-7
CDR3: CASSLGAGPSYEQYF
DNA: TGTGCCAGCAGCTTGGGAGCGGGACCTTCCTACGAGCAGTACTTC

V: TRBV10-3
D: TRBD1
size: -
J: TRBJ1-2
CDR3: CAIKSPDRANYGYTF
DNA: TGTGCCATCAAGTCCCCCGACAGGGCTAACTATGGCTACACCTTC

V: TRBV4-2
D: -
size: few
J: TRBJ2-1
CDR3: CASSQDVLAREQFF
DNA: TGTGCCAGCAGCCAAGATGTGCTAGCTCGTGAGCAGTTCTTC

V: TRBV29-1
D: TRBD1
size: few
J: TRBJ2-3
CDR3: CSARQGAGTDTQYF
DNA: TGCAGCGCTCGACAGGGGGCAGGCACAGATACGCAGTATTTT

V: TRBV29-1
D: -
size: -
J: TRBJ2-7
CDR3: CSVATPFFGARSYEQYF
DNA: TGCAGCGTTGCCACACCCTTCTTTGGGGCCCGTTCCTACGAGCAGTACTTC

V: TRBV7-9
D: -
size: few
J: TRBJ2-3
CDR3: CASSLGRQRFTDTQYF
DNA: TGTGCCAGCAGCTTAGGTCGTCAGCGGTTCACAGATACGCAGTATTTT

V: TRBV14
D: -
size: few
J: TRBJ2-1
CDR3: CASSKGGSLEQFF
DNA: TGTGCCAGCAGCAAAGGGGGGAGTCTCGAGCAGTTCTTC

V: TRBV28
D: TRBD1
size: few
J: TRBJ2-7
CDR3: CASRSGTGYEQYF
DNA: TGTGCCAGCAGATCCGGGACAGGATACGAGCAGTACTTC

V: TRBV7-3
D: TRBD1
size: -
J: TRBJ1-2
CDR3: CASSFDREVYGYTF
DNA: TGTGCCAGCAGCTTCGACAGGGAGGTCTATGGCTACACCTTC

V: TRBV5-4
D: TRBD2
size: -
J: TRBJ2-1
CDR3: CASSTGLAGGGEQFF
DNA: TGTGCCAGCAGCACCGGACTAGCGGGAGGAGGTGAGCAGTTCTTC

V: TRBV2
D: -
size: few
J: TRBJ2-3
CDR3: CASSEVREDTQYF
DNA: TGTGCCAGCAGTGAGGTGAGGGAAGATACGCAGTATTTT

V: TRBV18
D: TRBD2
size: few
J: TRBJ2-7
CDR3: CASSPRLAGGNEQYF
DNA: TGTGCCAGCTCACCGAGACTAGCGGGAGGAAACGAGCAGTACTTC

V: TRBV5-1
D: -
size: few
J: TRBJ2-5
CDR3: CASSFGARQETQYF
DNA: TGCGCCAGCAGCTTTGGGGCTCGCCAAGAGACCCAGTACTTC

V: TRBV4-1
D: TRBD1
size: few
J: TRBJ1-4
CDR3: CASSQLGGTNEKLFF
DNA: TGCGCCAGCAGCCAGCTAGGGGGCACTAATGAAAAACTGTTTTTT

V: TRBV5-4
D: -
size: few
J: TRBJ1-2
CDR3: CASSRPGSRNGGDGYTF
DNA: TGTGCCAGCAGCCGGCCCGGGAGCCGGAACGGAGGTGATGGCTACACCTTC

V: TRBV7-2
D: TRBD1
size: few
J: TRBJ2-3
CDR3: CASSLSGGSTDTQYF
DNA: TGTGCCAGCAGCTTATCAGGGGGCTCGACAGATACGCAGTATTTT

V: TRBV11-3
D: -
size: -
J: TRBJ2-7
CDR3: CASSTRDLDEQYF
DNA: TGTGCCAGCAGCACCAGGGATTTGGACGAGCAGTACTTC

V: TRBV5-1
D: -
size: -
J: TRBJ2-3
CDR3: CASSRQVGTDTQYF
DNA: TGCGCCAGCAGTCGTCAGGTGGGCACAGATACGCAGTATTTT

V: TRBV18
D: -
size: few
J: TRBJ2-2
CDR3: CASSPRRSPNTGELFF
DNA: TGTGCCAGCTCACCACGGCGGAGTCCGAACACCGGGGAGCTGTTTTTT

V: TRBV7-9
D: TRBD1
size: -
J: TRBJ1-5
CDR3: CASTATGGAGNQPQHF
DNA: TGTGCCAGCACCGCAACAGGGGGCGCGGGCAATCAGCCCCAGCATTTT

V: TRBV7-2
D: -
size: few
J: TRBJ1-2
CDR3: CASSPDELYGYTF
DNA: TGTGCCAGCAGCCCAGACGAACTCTATGGCTACACCTTC

V: TRBV9
D: -
size: -
J: TRBJ1-4
CDR3: CASSLGRLYNEKLFF
DNA: TGTGCCAGCAGCCTAGGACGGTTATATAATGAAAAACTGTTTTTT

V: TRBV10-3
D: -
size: few
J: TRBJ2-5
CDR3: CATYSGGGPSRETQYF
DNA: TGTGCCACCTATTCCGGCGGAGGGCCCTCGAGGGAGACCCAGTACTTC

V: TRBV2
D: -
size: few
J: TRBJ2-7
CDR3: CASSRQRPEQYF
DNA: TGTGCCAGCAGTCGACAACGTCCCGAGCAGTACTTC

V: TRBV28
D: TRBD1
size: few
J: TRBJ1-1
CDR3: CASSLGQVFTEAFF
DNA: TGTGCCAGCAGTTTGGGACAGGTGTTCACTGAAGCTTTCTTT

V: TRBV28
D: TRBD2
size: few
J: TRBJ2-4
CDR3: CASSLGGSKNIQYF
DNA: TGTGCCAGCAGTTTGGGGGGGTCCAAAAACATTCAGTACTTC

V: TRBV5-1
D: -
size: -
J: TRBJ2-3
CDR3: CASSLSYTDTQYF
DNA: TGCGCCAGCAGCTTGAGCTACACAGATACGCAGTATTTT

V: TRBV7-2
D: -
size: few
J: TRBJ1-1
CDR3: CASSSTGHVEAFF
DNA: TGTGCCAGCAGCTCTACAGGACATGTCGAAGCTTTCTTT

V: TRBV5-4
D: -
size: few
J: TRBJ2-3
CDR3: CASSLKVGGQTDTQYF
DNA: TGTGCCAGCAGCTTAAAAGTTGGGGGCCAAACAGATACGCAGTATTTT

V: TRBV19
D: -
size: -
J: TRBJ2-3
CDR3: CASSPGTSTDTQYF
DNA: TGTGCCAGTAGCCCCGGGACTAGCACAGATACGCAGTATTTT

V: TRBV7-2
D: -
size: few
J: TRBJ2-2
CDR3: CASSLQAINTGELFF
DNA: TGTGCCAGCAGCTTACAAGCGATAAACACCGGGGAGCTGTTTTTT